The next 17 T cell receptor beta chains were all read from a single sample in a study of regulatory T cells in long-lasting Graves disease (dated by TCRdb to the early 2020s). The time point label, as the study defines it: newly diagnosed GD, antithyroid drugs for less than 3 months. For both TCR sequencing and RNA sequencing, RNA was extracted from PBMCs in TRIzol. Library prep was done by multiplex PCR. The sequencer was an Illumina HiSeq 4000. TCR beta libraries were built with iRepertoire HTBI primers and Arm-PCR amplification of CDR3 regions. The public reads were reanalyzed by TCRdb: fastp trimming at Q25, MiXCR alignment, in-frame beta chains only. Each record represents a unique CDR3 protein, reported with the most common genes and DNA among its rows. This sample lists 680,000 or so distinct CDR3 sequences; 15% to 20% were detected once. The top ten hold about 20% of the sample. These data were also reused for a study on T cells in Graves' hyperthyroidism and ophthalmopathy.

Sequenced material: peripheral blood mononuclear cells (PBMCs), taken at new diagnosis, from a patient treated with antithyroid drugs. The receptors here all came from a woman aged 25 to 45 with Graves disease. Donor details come from another sample of the same person, matched by shared clones.

This clonotype came up many times. The chain has TRBV7-2 and TRBJ2-3; a weak D match, TRBD2 (5 bases). Germline CDR1 reads SGHTA; CDR2 reads FQGNSA. The CDR3 spans 16 residues. Trimming shortened V by 5 bases and J by 0 bases, and 15 bases separated the two germline ends. The CDR3 DNA follows: TGTGCCAGCAGCCGACAAATAGCGTCTAGCACAGATACGCAGTATTTT. Translating gives CASSRQIASSTDTQYF.

There are many counts of this clonotype. J is TRBJ2-7 and V is TRBV28; D ambiguous. Trimming pared 3 bases from V and 2 bases from J, leaving 8 bases between. CDR3 length equals 13 residues. The V gene's germline CDR1 is MDHEN and CDR2 SYDVKM. In DNA, the CDR3 is TGTGCCAGCAGTTTCGGGTCTACCTACGAGCAGTACTTC. This codes for CASSFGSTYEQYF.

V and J are TRBV29-1 and TRBJ2-2; D unclear. Trimming pared 6 bases from V and 6 bases from J, leaving 8 bases between. Looked up from germline, CDR1 is SQVTM and CDR2 is ANQGSEA. The CDR3 has 11 residues. CDR3 residues: CSVVSAGELFF. CDR3 DNA sequence: TGCAGCGTAGTCAGCGCCGGGGAGCTGTTTTTT.

This clonotype has only a few counts. The rearrangement joins TRBV30 to TRBJ2-2; 9 bases align to TRBD1. The CDR3 runs to 16 residues. In germline, CDR1 is GTSNPN, CDR2 SVGIG (reference sequence). With 4 bases clipped from V and 10 bases from J, the junction kept 16 bases outside the gene matches. The CDR3 sequence is CAWIPSGTGMGEELFF. The CDR3 bases are TGTGCCTGGATTCCTTCCGGGACAGGGATGGGTGAGGAGCTGTTTTTT.

V is TRBV7-9 and J is TRBJ1-6, with D maybe TRBD1 (5 bases). The V gene lost 1 base and the J gene lost 6 bases, with 10 bases spanning the gap. This CDR3 spans 15 amino acids. From germline, CDR1 is SEHNR and CDR2 FQNEAQ (reference sequence). The CDR3 region has the DNA TGTGCCAGCAGCTTAGGCTCAGGGACTAATTCACCCCTCCACTTT. It translates to CASSLGSGTNSPLHF.

There are many counts of this clonotype. This chain links TRBV29-1 with TRBJ1-1; 8 bases map to TRBD1. Germline CDR1 and CDR2: SQVTM and ANQGSEA. This CDR3 comprises 15 residues. V lost 7 bases to trimming and J lost 1 base; unmatched junction nucleotides: 11. The CDR3 DNA reads TGCAGCGCCATTGACAGGGGAGGGGCGAACACTGAAGCTTTCTTT. Its protein product is CSAIDRGGANTEAFF.

This clonotype was observed at least ten times. DNA of the CDR3: TGTGCCAGCAGCTTTCTAGCGGGAGGTGGGGAGACCCAGTACTTC. Protein sequence: CASSFLAGGGETQYF. The rearrangement links TRBV7-2 to TRBJ2-5, with TRBD2 matching over 11 bases. Germline lookup yields CDR1 SGHTA and CDR2 FQGNSA. Losses at the gene ends were 3 bases for V and 5 bases for J; bases not matched to a gene: 5. This CDR3 is built from 15 residues.

V usage is TRBV6-9 and J usage is TRBJ2-7, with 8 bases that match TRBD2. The V gene's germline CDR1 is MNHGY and CDR2 SVAAGI. There are 15 residues in the CDR3. V lost 2 bases, J lost 0 bases, and 3 bases stayed unmatched. DNA for the CDR3: TGTGCCAGCAGTTATCTACTAGCGGACTCCTACGAGCAGTACTTC. This translates into CASSYLLADSYEQYF.

This clonotype occurred a few times. The chain employs TRBV2 and TRBJ2-4; 7 positions agree with TRBD1. This CDR3 is 14 amino acids long. Trimming cost V 6 bases and J 4 bases; bases outside gene matches: 6. Germline V gene sequence: CDR1 SNHLY, CDR2 FYNNEI. CDR3 DNA: TGTGCCAGCAGCCCCGGGACAGAAAAAAACATTCAGTACTTC. It codes for CASSPGTEKNIQYF.

Only a few counts were recorded for this clonotype. V and J are TRBV10-3 and TRBJ2-3, with D perhaps matching TRBD2 (6 bases). Germline V CDR1 and CDR2: ENHRY, SYGVKD. The ends were cut back, 5 bases at V and 5 bases at J, with 8 bases in the middle. The CDR3 covers 12 residues. The CDR3 nucleotides are TGTGCCATCAGTCCGGGAGTAGATACGCAGTATTTT. The encoded protein is CAISPGVDTQYF.

This chain connects TRBV9 to TRBJ1-4; tentatively, D is TRBD1 (5 bases). The CDR3 totals 15 residues. Per the germline V gene, CDR1 is SGDLS and CDR2 is YYNGEE. The V gene lost 2 bases and the J gene lost 4 bases, with 12 bases spanning the gap. The CDR3 reads CASSVLGGYNEKLFF. The CDR3 DNA follows: TGTGCCAGCAGCGTGCTTGGGGGTTATAATGAAAAACTGTTTTTT.

This clonotype came up a few times. CDR3 residues: CASSPQGARNSPLHF. For the CDR3, the DNA is TGTGCCAGCAGCCCGCAGGGGGCGCGGAATTCACCCCTCCACTTT. V usage is TRBV7-9 and J usage is TRBJ1-6, with TRBD1 identical over 8 bases. The V gene end was trimmed by 5 bases and the J gene end by 7 bases; junction bases not matched to a gene: 7. Looked up from germline, CDR1 is SEHNR and CDR2 is FQNEAQ (reference sequence). The CDR3 runs 15 residues.

This clonotype was observed a single time. The chain employs TRBV6-1 and TRBJ2-5; TRBD1 matches 9 bases. This CDR3 is 14 amino acids long. V was clipped by 6 bases and J by 5 bases; unmatched bases: 7. CDR1 and CDR2 (germline): MNHNS, SASEGT. CDR3 amino acids: CASRPTGGRETQYF. For the CDR3, the DNA is TGTGCCAGCAGGCCTACAGGGGGCCGGGAGACCCAGTACTTC.

This clonotype was recorded many times. CDR3 in DNA: TGCGCCAGCAGCACGGACAGGGGGCATTTTGGCGAGCAGTACTTC. Amino acid sequence: CASSTDRGHFGEQYF. The J gene is TRBJ2-7, the V gene TRBV5-1; TRBD1 matches 11 bases. The V gene end was trimmed by 4 bases and the J gene end by 6 bases; junction bases not matched to a gene: 9. The CDR3 spans 15 residues. The germline CDR1 and CDR2 sequences are SGHRS and YFSETQ.

This clonotype was found a few times. This chain joins TRBV28 and TRBJ2-1; D gene uncertain. Trimming removed 3 bases at V and 8 bases at J, with 20 bases between. The CDR3 runs 16 residues. Germline values: CDR1 MDHEN, CDR2 SYDVKM. The CDR3 is CASSFNPRQARDEQFF. CDR3 sequence (DNA): TGTGCCAGCAGTTTTAACCCTAGGCAGGCACGCGATGAGCAGTTCTTC. Full variable domain (outside the CDR3, taken from reference TRBV28 and TRBJ2-1): DVKVTQSSRYLVKRTGEKVFLECVQDMDHENMFWYRQDPGLGLRLIYFSYDVKMKEKGDIPEGYSVSREKKERFSLILESASTNQTSMYLCASSFNPRQARDEQFFGPGTRLTVL.

V usage is TRBV12-3 or TRBV12-4 and J usage is TRBJ2-7; the match to TRBD2 covers 7 bases. The CDR3 has 16 residues. V dropped 6 bases and J dropped 0; count of bases not matched to a gene: 11. The DNA for the CDR3 is TGTGCCAGCAGCCAATGGGGGGGGGGGAGCTCCTACGAGCAGTACTTC. It is translated as CASSQWGGGSSYEQYF.

This clonotype was counted between two and nine times. The V gene is TRBV18, the J gene TRBJ1-1; TRBD1 agrees at 7 bases. This CDR3 has 14 residues. The junction had 12 bases not matched to a gene; V was cut back by 3 bases and J by 11 bases. The germline V gene encodes CDR1 KGHSH and CDR2 LQKENI. CDR3 sequence: CASSPVYTGDLAFF. CDR3 bases: TGTGCCAGCTCACCGGTCTACACAGGGGATTTGGCTTTCTTT.